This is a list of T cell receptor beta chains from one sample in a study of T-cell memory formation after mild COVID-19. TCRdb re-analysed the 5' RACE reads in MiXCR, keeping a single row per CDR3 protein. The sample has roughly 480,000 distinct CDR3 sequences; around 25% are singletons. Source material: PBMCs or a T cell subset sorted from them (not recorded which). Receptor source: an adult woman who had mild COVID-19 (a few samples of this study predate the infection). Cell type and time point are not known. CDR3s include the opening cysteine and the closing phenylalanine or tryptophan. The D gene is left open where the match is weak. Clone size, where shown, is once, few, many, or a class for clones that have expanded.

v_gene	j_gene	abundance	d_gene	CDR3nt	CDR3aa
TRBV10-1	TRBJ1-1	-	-	TGCGCCAGCAGTGAGTGGCTTGGAAGGGCGGAGAGCACTGAAGCTTTCTTT	CASSEWLGRAESTEAFF
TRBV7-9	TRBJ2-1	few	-	TGTGCCAGCAGCGCAGCCGCCGTGGAGCGGTACTCCTACAATGAGCAGTTCTTC	CASSAAAVERYSYNEQFF
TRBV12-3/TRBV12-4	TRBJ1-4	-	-	TGTGCCAGCAGTTTCCCGAATGAAAAACTGTTTTTT	CASSFPNEKLFF
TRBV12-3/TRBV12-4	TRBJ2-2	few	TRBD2	TGTGCCAGCAGCTGGGGCGGGGGGGCCCTCGGCGGGGAGCTGTTTTTT	CASSWGGGALGGELFF
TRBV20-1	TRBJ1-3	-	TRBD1	TGCAGTGCTAGAGTCGGGACAGGTTCTGGAAACACCATATATTTT	CSARVGTGSGNTIYF
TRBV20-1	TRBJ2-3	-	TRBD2	TGCAGTGCGGGGGGACTATCCGTCACAGATACGCAGTATTTT	CSAGGLSVTDTQYF
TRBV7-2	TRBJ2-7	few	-	TGTGCCAGCAGCTTAGCGGCGGGTTTGGGAGAGCAGTACTTC	CASSLAAGLGEQYF
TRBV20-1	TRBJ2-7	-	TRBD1	TGCAGTGCTAGAGATCCCGGGACAGGGTGGCGTGGGCAGTACTTC	CSARDPGTGWRGQYF
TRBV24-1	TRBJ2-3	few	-	TGTGCCACCAGTGATTTTGGGGCCCGCACAGATACGCAGTATTTT	CATSDFGARTDTQYF
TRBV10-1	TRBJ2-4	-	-	TGCGCCACCCCGACAGCGAAAAACATTCAGTACTTC	CATPTAKNIQYF
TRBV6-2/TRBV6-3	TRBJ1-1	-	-	TGTGCCAGCAGGGGTTGGATACTATTGAACACTGAAGCTTTCTTT	CASRGWILLNTEAFF
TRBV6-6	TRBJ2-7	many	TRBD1	TGTGCCAGCAGTTACTCTTGGGACAGGGACTACTACGAGCAGTACTTC	CASSYSWDRDYYEQYF
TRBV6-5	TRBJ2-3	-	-	TGTGCCAGCAGTTACGAGGGCAAGGGCACAGATACGCAGTATTTT	CASSYEGKGTDTQYF
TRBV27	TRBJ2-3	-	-	TGTGCCAGCAGTCCGGTTTTCACAGATACGCAGTATTTT	CASSPVFTDTQYF
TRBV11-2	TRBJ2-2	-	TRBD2	TGTGCCAGCAGCCTCACTAGCGGGAGACAAGTTAACACCGGGGAGCTGTTTTTT	CASSLTSGRQVNTGELFF
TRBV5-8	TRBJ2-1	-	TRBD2	TGTGCCAGCAGCTTGAGTAGCGGGAGCGATGAGCAGTTCTTC	CASSLSSGSDEQFF
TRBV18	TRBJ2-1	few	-	TGTGCCAGCTCACCAGGTCCCTATCCGGCGGAGGGTGAGCAGTTCTTC	CASSPGPYPAEGEQFF
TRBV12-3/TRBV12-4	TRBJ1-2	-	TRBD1	TGTGCCAGCAGTTTGAGGGACAGGGACGGCCGGGGTGGTGGCTACACCTTC	CASSLRDRDGRGGGYTF
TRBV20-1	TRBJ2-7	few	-	TGCAGTGCCAGATCAAGGAGGGGCTACGAGCAGTACTTC	CSARSRRGYEQYF
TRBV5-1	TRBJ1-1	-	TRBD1	TGCGCCAGCAGCTTGCCGGACAGGGGAAACACTGAAGCTTTCTTT	CASSLPDRGNTEAFF
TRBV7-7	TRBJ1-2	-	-	TGTGCTAGCAGCTTATGGCTGTCACGTCGCTATGGCTACACCTTC	CASSLWLSRRYGYTF
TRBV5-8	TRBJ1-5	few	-	TGTGCCAGCAGCCAAAATCAGCCCCAGCATTTT	CASSQNQPQHF
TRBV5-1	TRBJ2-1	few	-	TGCGCCAGCAGCTTGGCCGTGCCTAGCAACAATGAGCAGTTCTTC	CASSLAVPSNNEQFF
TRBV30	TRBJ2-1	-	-	TGTGCCTGGAGTGGTGGTAGCAATGAGCAGTTCTTC	CAWSGGSNEQFF
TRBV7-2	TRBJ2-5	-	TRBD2	TGTGCCAGCAGCAAACTAGCGGGACAAGAGACCCAGTACTTC	CASSKLAGQETQYF
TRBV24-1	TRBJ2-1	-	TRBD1	TGTGCCACCAGTGGGGGACAGGGGACTTGGATCTTC	CATSGGQGTWIF
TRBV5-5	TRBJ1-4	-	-	TGTGCCAGCAGCTTGGTTGCGAATGAAAAACTGTTTTTT	CASSLVANEKLFF
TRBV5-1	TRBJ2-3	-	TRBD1	TGCGCCAGTATAGGACAGGGGAAAGATACGCAGTATTTT	CASIGQGKDTQYF
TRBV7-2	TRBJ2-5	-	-	TGTGCCAGCAGCTTAGCCCTCGTGGCTCACCAAGAGACCCAGTACTTC	CASSLALVAHQETQYF
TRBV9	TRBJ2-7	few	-	TGTGCCAGCAGCGTAGCGGACAGCCTAGGAGGGGAGCAGTACTTC	CASSVADSLGGEQYF
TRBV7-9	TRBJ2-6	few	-	TGTGCCAGCAGCTTAGTAGGGTCCAGGGTCAACGTCCTGACTTTC	CASSLVGSRVNVLTF
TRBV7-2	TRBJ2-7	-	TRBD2	TGTGCCCTGACTAGCGGGCACTACGAGCAGTACTTC	CALTSGHYEQYF
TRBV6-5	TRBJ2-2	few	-	TGTGCCAGCAGCGCGGAAGTGTTCACCGGGGAGCTGTTTTTT	CASSAEVFTGELFF
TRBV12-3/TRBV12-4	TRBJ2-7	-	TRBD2	TGTGCCAGCAGTTTAGGCGGGGCTAGCGGGAGGGCCATCGTCTACGAGCAGTACTTC	CASSLGGASGRAIVYEQYF
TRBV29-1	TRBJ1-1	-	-	TGCAGCGTTGGTCAGCGAACGAACACTGAAGCTTTCTTT	CSVGQRTNTEAFF
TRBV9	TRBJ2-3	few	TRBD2	TGTGCCAGCAGCACTTCTAGCGGGAGAGCAGATACGCAGTATTTT	CASSTSSGRADTQYF
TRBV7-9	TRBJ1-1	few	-	TGTGCCAGCAGCTTACTGTCGGTCGGATACACTGAAGCTTTCTTT	CASSLLSVGYTEAFF
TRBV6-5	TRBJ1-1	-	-	TGTGCCAGCAGACCCTTTGGGCACACTGAAGCTTTCTTT	CASRPFGHTEAFF
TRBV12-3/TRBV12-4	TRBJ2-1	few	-	TGTGCCAGCACCACCATTAGTAATGAGCAGTTCTTC	CASTTISNEQFF
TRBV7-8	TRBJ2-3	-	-	TGTGCCAGCAGCTTATTGTGGCAGATCAGCACAGATACGCAGTATTTT	CASSLLWQISTDTQYF
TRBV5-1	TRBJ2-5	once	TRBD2	TGCGCCAGCAGCTTTCCGGGACTAGCGGGGCAAGAGACCCAGTACTTC	CASSFPGLAGQETQYF
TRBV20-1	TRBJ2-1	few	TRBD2	TGCAGTCCGACGGGACTAACCGACAATGAGCAGTTCTTC	CSPTGLTDNEQFF
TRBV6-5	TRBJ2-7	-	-	TGTGCCAGCAGTTACGGGACGGCCTCCTACGAGCAGTACTTC	CASSYGTASYEQYF
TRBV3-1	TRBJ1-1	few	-	TGTGCCAGCAGCCATTACGCAGGGTTGATCGTTGAAGCTTTCTTT	CASSHYAGLIVEAFF
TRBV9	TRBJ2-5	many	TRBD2	TGTGCCAGCAGCGCCCGTAGCGGGGGGGTCAAAGAGACCCAGTACTTC	CASSARSGGVKETQYF
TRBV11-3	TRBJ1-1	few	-	TGTGCCAGCAGCTTCAGGGCTCACACTGAAGCTTTCTTT	CASSFRAHTEAFF
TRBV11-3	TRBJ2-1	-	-	TGTGCCAGTGGGCACAACTACAATGAGCAGTTCTTC	CASGHNYNEQFF
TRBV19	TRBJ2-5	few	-	TGTGCCAGTAGCATTCGTACAGGGATCCAAGAGACCCAGTACTTC	CASSIRTGIQETQYF
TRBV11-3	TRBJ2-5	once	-	TGTGCCAGCAGCCCCGGAGGACATATGGACCAAGAGACCCAGTACTTC	CASSPGGHMDQETQYF
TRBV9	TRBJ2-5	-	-	TGTGCCAGCAGCCCTTTGCCGGGACAACTGGAGACCCAGTACTTC	CASSPLPGQLETQYF
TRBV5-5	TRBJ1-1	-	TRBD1	TGTGCCAGCAGCTCCGGGACAGGGGGCGGATTGATAGCTTTCTTT	CASSSGTGGGLIAFF
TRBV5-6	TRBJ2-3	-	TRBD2	TGTGCCAGCAGCCTTTACGTCAGCGGGAGAGGGTCAGATACGCAGTATTTT	CASSLYVSGRGSDTQYF
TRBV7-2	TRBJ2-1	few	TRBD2	TGTGCCAGCAGCTTTGATGGGAGGGCCGGCAATGAGCAGTTCTTC	CASSFDGRAGNEQFF
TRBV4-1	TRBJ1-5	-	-	TGCGCCAGCAGCCAAGATATGGGCAATCAGCCCCAGCATTTT	CASSQDMGNQPQHF
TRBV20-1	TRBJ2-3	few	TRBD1	TGCAGTGCTAAGATTTTCGGACAGGGCTCAGATACGCAGTATTTT	CSAKIFGQGSDTQYF
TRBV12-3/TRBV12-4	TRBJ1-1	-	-	TGTGCCAGCGGTTACCAAGGGAACACTGAAGCTTTCTTT	CASGYQGNTEAFF
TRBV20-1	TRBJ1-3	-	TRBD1	TGCAGTGCTTCCCCTTTCCGGGACAGGGCCGGAAACACCATATATTTT	CSASPFRDRAGNTIYF
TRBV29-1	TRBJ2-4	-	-	TGCAGCGTTATAGCCAAAAACATTCAGTACTTC	CSVIAKNIQYF
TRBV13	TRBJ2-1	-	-	TGTGCCAGCAGCTTCCGGACCCTGGGCCGGAATGAGCAGTTCTTC	CASSFRTLGRNEQFF
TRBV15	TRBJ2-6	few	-	TGTGCCACCAGCTCCTCACGCTCTGGGGCCAACGTCCTGACTTTC	CATSSSRSGANVLTF